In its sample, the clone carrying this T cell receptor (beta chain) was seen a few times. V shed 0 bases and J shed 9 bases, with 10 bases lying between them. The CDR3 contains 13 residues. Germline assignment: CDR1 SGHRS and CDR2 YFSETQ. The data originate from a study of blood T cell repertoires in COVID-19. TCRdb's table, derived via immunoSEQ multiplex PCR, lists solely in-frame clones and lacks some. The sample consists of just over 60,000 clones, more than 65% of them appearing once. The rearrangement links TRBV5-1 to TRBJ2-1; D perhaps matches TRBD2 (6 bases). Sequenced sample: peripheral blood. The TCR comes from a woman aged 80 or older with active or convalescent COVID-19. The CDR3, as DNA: TGCGCCAGCAGCTTGGGACTAGAACTTGAGCAGTTCTTC. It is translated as CASSLGLELEQFF.